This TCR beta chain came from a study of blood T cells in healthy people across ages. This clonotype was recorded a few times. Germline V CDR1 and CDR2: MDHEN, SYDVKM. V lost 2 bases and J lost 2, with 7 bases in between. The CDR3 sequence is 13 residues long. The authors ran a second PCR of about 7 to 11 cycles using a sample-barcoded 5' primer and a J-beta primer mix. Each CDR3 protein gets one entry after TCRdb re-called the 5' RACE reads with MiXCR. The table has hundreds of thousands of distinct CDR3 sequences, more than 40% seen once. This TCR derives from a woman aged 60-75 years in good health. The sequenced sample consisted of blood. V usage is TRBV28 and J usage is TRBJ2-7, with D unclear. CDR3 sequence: CASSLVPAYEQYF. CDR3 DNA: TGTGCCAGCAGTTTAGTCCCCGCCTACGAGCAGTACTTC. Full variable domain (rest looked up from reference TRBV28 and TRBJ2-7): DVKVTQSSRYLVKRTGEKVFLECVQDMDHENMFWYRQDPGLGLRLIYFSYDVKMKEKGDIPEGYSVSREKKERFSLILESASTNQTSMYLCASSLVPAYEQYFGPGTRLTVT.